One and the same sample provided the 25 T cell receptor beta chains below, sequenced in a study of shared clonotypes between healthy human individuals. The repertoire was sequenced with immunoSEQ multiplex PCR; TCRdb's copy has only in-frame clones and lacks some. The repertoire holds some 700,000 clones, with about nine tenths as singletons. The sequenced sample was memory CD8+ T cells from PBMCs. As for subset: CD45RO+ cells pooled with CCR7-negative TemRA cells. The origin of the receptors is a man aged 18-30 years in good health. Some clones in this sample may be carry-over from other donors' samples.

The rearrangement uses TRBV7-2 and TRBJ2-1; possibly TRBD2 for D (6 bases). Trimming cost V 5 bases and J 0 bases, with 11 bases left between them. Per the germline V gene, CDR1 is SGHTA and CDR2 is FQGNSA. CDR3 length: 15 amino acids. The CDR3 DNA is TGTGCCAGCAGCACAGCGGGCGACTCCTACAATGAGCAGTTCTTC. Protein: CASSTAGDSYNEQFF.

The V call is TRBV6-5, the J call TRBJ1-5; D is unresolved. Trimming removed 4 bases from V and 5 bases from J, with 9 bases in between. Germline-derived CDR1 and CDR2 are MNHEY and SVGAGI. The CDR3 length is 13 residues. CDR3 region: CASSSGRYQPQHF. Here the CDR3 DNA reads TGTGCCAGCAGTTCTGGCAGGTATCAGCCCCAGCATTTT.

The V gene is TRBV5-1, the J gene TRBJ1-1, with D unresolved. The germline gives CDR1 SGHRS, CDR2 YFSETQ. V gave up 0 bases and J gave up 0 bases, with 9 bases separating them. The CDR3 covers 15 residues. CDR3: CASSLERAMNTEAFF. The CDR3 bases are TGCGCCAGCAGCTTGGAGCGAGCGATGAACACTGAAGCTTTCTTT.

This clone has a handful of counts. The V gene is TRBV30, the J gene TRBJ1-5, with D uncertain. CDR1 is GTSNPN, CDR2 SVGIG, per germline (reference sequence). This CDR3 region has 14 residues. Trimming cost V 5 bases and J 0 bases, with 11 bases left between them. The CDR3 region is CAWGRTVSNQPQHF. The CDR3 DNA is TGTGCCTGGGGGCGGACGGTTAGCAATCAGCCCCAGCATTTT.

In its sample, this clone was seen once. The chain recombines TRBV7-2 with TRBJ1-4; D gene unclear. The ends were cut back, 1 base at V and 7 bases at J, with 7 bases in the middle. The germline V gene encodes CDR1 SGHTA and CDR2 FQGNSA. There are 13 residues in the CDR3. This CDR3 is CASSLVSGEKLFF. Written as DNA, the CDR3 is TGTGCCAGCAGCTTAGTATCCGGTGAAAAACTGTTTTTT.

The gene calls are TRBV27 and TRBJ2-7, with TRBD1 matching over 10 bases. The germline V gene encodes CDR1 MNHEY and CDR2 SMNVEV (reference sequence). Trimming removed 5 bases from V and 5 bases from J; junction bases left unmatched: 12. This CDR3 comprises 16 residues. Written as DNA, the CDR3 is TGTGCCAGCAGTCAGACCGGGACAGGGGTGTTCCACGAGCAGTACTTC. The encoded protein is CASSQTGTGVFHEQYF.

V usage is TRBV4-1 and J usage is TRBJ1-4; D call uncertain. The germline V gene has CDR1 MGHRA and CDR2 YSYEKL. Trimming pared 1 base from V and 3 bases from J, leaving 12 bases between. The CDR3 has 16 amino acids. CDR3 sequence reads: CASSQVMTRANEKLFF. As DNA, the CDR3 is TGCGCCAGCAGCCAAGTGATGACAAGGGCTAATGAAAAACTGTTTTTT.

This clone was seen more than once but under ten times. The chain joins TRBV2 to TRBJ2-7; 9 nucleotides agree with TRBD2. This CDR3 contains 13 residues. V lost 9 bases, J lost 4 bases, and 7 bases stayed unmatched. Germline values: CDR1 SNHLY, CDR2 FYNNEI. The CDR3 coding sequence is TGTGCCAGTTCTGGGACTAGCTCGTACGAGCAGTACTTC. Translating it yields CASSGTSSYEQYF.

This clone occurred a few times. This chain joins TRBV19 and TRBJ2-7; 9 nucleotides line up with TRBD1. Germline CDR1 LNHDA, CDR2 SQIVND (reference sequence). V lost 3 bases and J lost 5; bases outside the gene matches: 8. The CDR3 is 15 amino acids. The CDR3 sequence is CASSIIRDRVNEQYF. In nucleotides, the CDR3 is TGTGCCAGTAGTATCATCCGGGACAGGGTAAACGAGCAGTACTTC.

The table lists this clone with a count of one. The V gene is TRBV7-2, the J gene TRBJ2-7, with D perhaps matching TRBD1 or TRBD2 (5 bases each). The V gene lost 5 bases and the J gene lost 1 base, with 21 bases spanning the gap. Germline V gives CDR1 SGHTA, CDR2 FQGNSA. CDR3 length: 17 residues. The CDR3 bases are TGTGCCAGCAGCCACGAGCGTGTGGGGGAAGTTTCCTACGAGCAGTACTTC. It specifies CASSHERVGEVSYEQYF. Based on the CDR3 plus reference TRBV7-2 and TRBJ2-7, the full variable domain is GAGVSQSPSNKVTEKGKDVELRCDPISGHTALYWYRQSLGQGLEFLIYFQGNSAPDKSGLPSDRFSAERTGGSVSTLTIQRTQQEDSAVYLCASSHERVGEVSYEQYFGPGTRLTVT.

The gene calls are TRBV4-3 and TRBJ2-7; 11 bases are a match to TRBD2. V lost 0 bases, J lost 1 base, and 11 bases stayed unmatched. The germline gives CDR1 LGHNA, CDR2 YSLEER. CDR3 size: 19 residues. The CDR3 loop reads CASSQDRPSGGLPSYEQYF. In DNA form, the CDR3 reads TGCGCCAGCAGCCAAGACCGCCCTAGCGGGGGGTTACCTTCCTACGAGCAGTACTTC.

The rearrangement links TRBV7-8 to TRBJ2-5, with D perhaps TRBD1 or TRBD2 (5 bases each). Germline-derived CDR1 and CDR2 are SGHVS and FQNEAQ. Trimming stripped 1 base from V and 5 bases from J, with 14 bases between. The CDR3 consists of 15 residues. In DNA form, the CDR3 reads TGTGCCAGCAGCTTAGGACCCGGGACGGGTGAGACCCAGTACTTC. It translates to CASSLGPGTGETQYF.

The chain joins TRBV21-1 to TRBJ1-5. TRBV21-1 is a pseudogene locus. This CDR3 comprises 16 residues. In DNA form, the CDR3 reads TGTGCCAGCAGCACTCGCCGGGACCGAAGCAATCAGCCCCAGCATTTT. Its protein is CASSTRRDRSNQPQHF.

The chain uses TRBV5-5 and TRBJ2-7; D gene ambiguous. Germline CDR1 reads SGHKS; CDR2 reads YYEKEE (reference sequence). V gave up 2 bases and J gave up 4 bases, with 10 bases separating them. This CDR3 contains 13 residues. CDR3 nucleotide sequence: TGTGCCAGCAGCTTAAGGGCCTTATACGAGCAGTACTTC. Translated: CASSLRALYEQYF.

This chain joins TRBV6-5 and TRBJ1-5; D perhaps matches TRBD1 (5 bases). Trimming left V 2 bases short and J 10 bases short, with 9 bases between. This CDR3 is built from 12 residues. CDR1 is MNHEY, CDR2 SVGAGI, per germline. This chain's CDR3 is CASSYAGGPQHF. The CDR3 bases are TGTGCCAGCAGTTACGCGGGGGGACCCCAGCATTTT.

The chain is built from TRBV30 and TRBJ1-1, with TRBD1 as a possible D gene (6 bases). The CDR3 contains 15 residues. Germline V gene sequence: CDR1 GTSNPN, CDR2 SVGIG (reference sequence). Between the trimmed V and J ends, which lost 1 base and 2 bases, there was a span of 14 bases. The CDR3 spells CAWSARGILNTEAFF. In DNA form, the CDR3 reads TGTGCCTGGAGTGCCAGGGGAATCCTAAACACTGAAGCTTTCTTT.

The chain carries TRBV27 and TRBJ2-1, with D tentatively TRBD1 (8 bases). This CDR3 has 16 residues. Germline-derived CDR1 and CDR2 are MNHEY and SMNVEV (reference sequence). Trimming removed 5 bases at V and 5 bases at J, with 19 bases between. CDR3: CASSLGGDRLNNEQFF. The CDR3 region has the DNA TGTGCCAGCAGTCTAGGGGGGGACAGGCTCAACAATGAGCAGTTCTTC.

The V and J genes are TRBV7-9 and TRBJ2-2, with D tentatively TRBD1 (6 bases). The CDR3 loop spans 15 amino acids. Germline CDR1 and CDR2: SEHNR and FQNEAQ (reference sequence). With 5 bases removed from V and 4 bases from J, the gap between germline ends came to 14 bases. The CDR3 DNA follows: TGTGCCAGCAGCCCCCAGGGGCAGGTCACCGGGGAGCTGTTTTTT. Its translation is CASSPQGQVTGELFF.

This chain joins TRBV27 and TRBJ2-7; D gene uncertain. Germline CDR1 and CDR2: MNHEY and SMNVEV (reference sequence). This CDR3 contains 15 residues. Deletions cut 8 bases from V and 3 bases from J, with 20 bases between. CDR3 sequence (DNA): TGTGCCAGCTCTATCTTTACAAACCAGGACTACGAGCAGTACTTC. Encoded protein: CASSIFTNQDYEQYF.

The chain has TRBV27 and TRBJ1-1; no firm D call. The CDR3 loop spans 13 amino acids. Per germline, CDR1 MNHEY and CDR2 SMNVEV (reference sequence). The germline V and J ends were trimmed by 8 bases and 1 base, with 11 bases remaining between them. Here the CDR3 DNA reads TGTGCCAGCGGCGGGGAAAGGAACACTGAAGCTTTCTTT. It is translated as CASGGERNTEAFF.

The genes are TRBV7-8 and TRBJ2-7; 12 bases fit TRBD1. Losses at the gene ends were 1 base for V and 9 bases for J; bases not matched to a gene: 7. The CDR3 length is 15 residues. Germline CDR1 is SGHVS and CDR2 is FQNEAQ. DNA for the CDR3: TGTGCCAGCAGCTTAGATGGGACAGGGGGCGAGGGGCAGTACTTC. Translation gives CASSLDGTGGEGQYF.

This chain joins TRBV13 and TRBJ2-7, with 9 bases that match TRBD1. The CDR3 covers 14 residues. V shed 4 bases and J 5 bases; nucleotides not matched to a gene: 6. Germline values: CDR1 PRHDT, CDR2 FYEKMQ (reference sequence). The DNA of the CDR3 is TGTGCCAGCAGCTCTGGGACAGGGAACAACGAGCAGTACTTC. Translation gives CASSSGTGNNEQYF.

The genes are TRBV6-5 and TRBJ1-1; D is undetermined. The V gene lost 8 bases and the J gene lost 1 base, with 8 bases spanning the gap. Germline V gene data show CDR1 as MNHEY and CDR2 as SVGAGI. The CDR3 sequence is 12 residues long. This chain's CDR3 is CASQAWNTEAFF. CDR3 DNA sequence: TGTGCCAGCCAGGCCTGGAACACTGAAGCTTTCTTT.

V and J are TRBV6-5 and TRBJ2-7; D uncertain. The CDR3 sequence is 13 residues long. Trimming removed 3 bases at V and 5 bases at J, with 11 bases between. CDR1 and CDR2 (germline): MNHEY, SVGAGI. For the CDR3, the DNA is TGTGCCAGCAGTTATGGCGCCTCGGACGAGCAGTACTTC. It is translated as CASSYGASDEQYF.

This sequence joins TRBV18 and TRBJ2-2; D gene uncertain. V was shortened by 3 bases and J by 5 bases, with 25 bases between the two germline ends. The V gene's germline CDR1 is KGHSH and CDR2 LQKENI. The CDR3 spans 19 residues. The CDR3 loop is CASSPKAFPGPSRTGELFF. For the CDR3, the DNA is TGTGCCAGCTCACCCAAAGCCTTTCCGGGTCCGTCGCGTACCGGGGAGCTGTTTTTT.